This T cell receptor beta chain was obtained from a study of T cell responses to AZD1222 COVID-19 vaccine. Study-wide background: Second-dose recipients at about 4 or about 12 weeks were treated as one pooled group.

Data came from immunoSEQ multiplex PCR; TCRdb stores just in-frame clones and leaves some out. The repertoire holds more than 150,000 clones, with 85% to 95% as singletons. This CDR3 has 14 amino acids. In germline, CDR1 is LGHDT, CDR2 YNNKEL (reference sequence). With 4 bases removed from V and 1 base from J, the gap between germline ends came to 7 bases. The specimen was peripheral blood, collected on day 0 of AZD1222 vaccination. The rearrangement links TRBV3-1 (or the pseudogene TRBV3-2) to TRBJ2-2, with D unclear. The source of this sequence is an adult in good health. CDR3 region: CASSRSLNTGELFF. As DNA, the CDR3 is TGTGCCAGCAGCCGTTCCTTGAACACCGGGGAGCTGTTTTTT.